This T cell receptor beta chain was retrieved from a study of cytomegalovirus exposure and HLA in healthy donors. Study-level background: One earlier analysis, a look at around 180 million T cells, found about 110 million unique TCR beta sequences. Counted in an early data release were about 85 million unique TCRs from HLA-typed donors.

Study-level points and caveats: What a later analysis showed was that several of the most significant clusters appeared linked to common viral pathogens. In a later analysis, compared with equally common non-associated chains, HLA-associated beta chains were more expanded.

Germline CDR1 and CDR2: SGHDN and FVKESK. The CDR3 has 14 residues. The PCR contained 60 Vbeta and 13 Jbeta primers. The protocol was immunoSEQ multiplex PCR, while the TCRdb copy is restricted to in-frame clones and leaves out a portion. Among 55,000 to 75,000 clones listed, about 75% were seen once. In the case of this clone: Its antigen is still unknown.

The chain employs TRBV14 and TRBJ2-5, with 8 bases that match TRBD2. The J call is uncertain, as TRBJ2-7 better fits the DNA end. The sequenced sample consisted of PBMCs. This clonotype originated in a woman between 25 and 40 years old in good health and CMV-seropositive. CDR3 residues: CASSQGRGRREQYF. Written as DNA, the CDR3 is TGTGCCAGCAGCCAAGGTCGCGGGAGGCGCGAGCAGTACTTC.